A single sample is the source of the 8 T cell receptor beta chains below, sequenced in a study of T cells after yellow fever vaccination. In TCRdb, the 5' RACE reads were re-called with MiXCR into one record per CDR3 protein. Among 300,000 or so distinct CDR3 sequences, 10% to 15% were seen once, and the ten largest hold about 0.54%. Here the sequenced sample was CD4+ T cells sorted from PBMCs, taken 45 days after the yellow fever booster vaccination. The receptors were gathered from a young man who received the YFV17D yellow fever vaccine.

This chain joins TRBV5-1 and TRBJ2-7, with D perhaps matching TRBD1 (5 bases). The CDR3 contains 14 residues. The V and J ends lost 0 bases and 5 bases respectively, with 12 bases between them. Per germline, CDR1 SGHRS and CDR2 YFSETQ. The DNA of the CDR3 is TGCGCCAGCAGCTTGGAAGTACTCAGGGACGAGCAGTACTTC. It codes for CASSLEVLRDEQYF.

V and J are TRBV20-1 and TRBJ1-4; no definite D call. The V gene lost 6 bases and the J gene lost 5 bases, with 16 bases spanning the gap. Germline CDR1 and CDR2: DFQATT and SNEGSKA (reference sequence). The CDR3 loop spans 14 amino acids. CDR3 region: CSAPLYSVNEKLFF. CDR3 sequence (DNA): TGCAGTGCCCCACTCTACAGCGTCAATGAAAAACTGTTTTTT.

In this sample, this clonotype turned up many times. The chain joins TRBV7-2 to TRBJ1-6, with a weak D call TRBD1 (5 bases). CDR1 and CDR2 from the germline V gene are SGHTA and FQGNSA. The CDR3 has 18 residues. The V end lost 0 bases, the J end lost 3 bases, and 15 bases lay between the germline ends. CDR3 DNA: TGTGCCAGCAGCTTAGCAACGCAGGGAACGTACTATAATTCACCCCTCCACTTT. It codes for CASSLATQGTYYNSPLHF.

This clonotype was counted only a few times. CDR3 in DNA: TGTGCCAGCAGCTTTGCGGGACAAGAGACCCAGTACTTC. This gives the protein CASSFAGQETQYF. The chain uses TRBV5-6 and TRBJ2-5; possibly TRBD2 for D (6 bases). CDR1 and CDR2 (germline): SGHDT, YYEEEE. The germline V and J ends were trimmed by 2 bases and 2 bases, with 7 bases remaining between them. The CDR3 sequence is 13 residues long. Full variable domain (missing parts from reference TRBV5-6 and TRBJ2-5): DAGVTQSPTHLIKTRGQQVTLRCSPKSGHDTVSWYQQALGQGPQFIFQYYEEEERQRGNFPDRFSGHQFPNYSSELNVNALLLGDSALYLCASSFAGQETQYFGPGTRLLVL.

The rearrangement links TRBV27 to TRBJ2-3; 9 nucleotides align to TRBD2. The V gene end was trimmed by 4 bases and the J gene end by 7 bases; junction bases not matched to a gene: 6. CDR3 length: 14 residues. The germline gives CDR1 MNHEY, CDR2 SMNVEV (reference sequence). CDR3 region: CASSYIAGDHTQYF. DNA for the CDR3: TGTGCCAGCAGTTATATAGCGGGAGACCATACGCAGTATTTT.

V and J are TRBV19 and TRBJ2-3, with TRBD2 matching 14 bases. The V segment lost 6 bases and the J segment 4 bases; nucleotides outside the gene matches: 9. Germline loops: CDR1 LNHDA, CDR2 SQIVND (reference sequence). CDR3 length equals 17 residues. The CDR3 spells CASRPPGLAGAADTQYF. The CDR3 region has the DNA TGTGCCAGTAGACCTCCGGGACTAGCGGGAGCAGCAGATACGCAGTATTTT.

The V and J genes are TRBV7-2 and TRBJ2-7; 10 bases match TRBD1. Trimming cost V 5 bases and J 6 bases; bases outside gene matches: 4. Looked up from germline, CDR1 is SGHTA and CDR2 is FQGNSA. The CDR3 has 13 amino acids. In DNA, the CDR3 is TGTGCCAGCAGCCAAGACAGGGGGCCCGAGCAGTACTTC. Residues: CASSQDRGPEQYF.

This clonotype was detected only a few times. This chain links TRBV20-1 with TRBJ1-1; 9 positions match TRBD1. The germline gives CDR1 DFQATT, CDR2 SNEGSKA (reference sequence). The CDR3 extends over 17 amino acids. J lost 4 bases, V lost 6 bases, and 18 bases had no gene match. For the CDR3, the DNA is TGCAGTGCAAGCCCCACAGGGGGCGCTCGATGGGGCACTGAAGCTTTCTTT. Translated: CSASPTGGARWGTEAFF.